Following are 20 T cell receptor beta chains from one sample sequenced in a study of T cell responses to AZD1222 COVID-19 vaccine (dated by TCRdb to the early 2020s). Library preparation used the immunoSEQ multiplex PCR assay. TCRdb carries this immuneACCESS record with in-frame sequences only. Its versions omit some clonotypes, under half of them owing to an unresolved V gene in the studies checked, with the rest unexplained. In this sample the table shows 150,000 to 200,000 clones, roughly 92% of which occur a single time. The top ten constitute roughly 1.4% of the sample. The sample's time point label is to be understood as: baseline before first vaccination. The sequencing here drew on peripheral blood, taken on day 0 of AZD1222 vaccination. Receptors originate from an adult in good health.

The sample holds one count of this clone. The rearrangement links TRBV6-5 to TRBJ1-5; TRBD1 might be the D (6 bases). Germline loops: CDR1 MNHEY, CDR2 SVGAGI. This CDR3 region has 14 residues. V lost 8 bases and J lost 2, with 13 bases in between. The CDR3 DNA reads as TGTGCCAGCTCGAGGGGGGACGGCAATCAGCCCCAGCATTTT. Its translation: CASSRGDGNQPQHF.

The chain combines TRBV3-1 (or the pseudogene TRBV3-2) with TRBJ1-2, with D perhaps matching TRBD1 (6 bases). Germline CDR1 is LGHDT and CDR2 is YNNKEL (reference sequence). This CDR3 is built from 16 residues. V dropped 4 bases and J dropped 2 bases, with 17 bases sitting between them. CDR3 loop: CASSRTGQGVNYGYTF. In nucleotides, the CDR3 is TGTGCCAGCAGCCGCACGGGACAAGGCGTGAACTATGGCTACACCTTC.

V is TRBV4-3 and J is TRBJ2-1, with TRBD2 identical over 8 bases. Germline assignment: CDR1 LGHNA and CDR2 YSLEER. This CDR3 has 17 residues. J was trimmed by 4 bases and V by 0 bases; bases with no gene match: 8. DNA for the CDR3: TGCGCCAGCAGCCAAGAACGGGGGGGTCCTTCTTACAATGAGCAGTTCTTC. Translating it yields CASSQERGGPSYNEQFF.

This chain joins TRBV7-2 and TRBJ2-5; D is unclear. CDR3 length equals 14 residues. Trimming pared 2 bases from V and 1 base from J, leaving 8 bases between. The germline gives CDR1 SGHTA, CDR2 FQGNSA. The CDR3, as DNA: TGTGCCAGCAGCTTATCCGGGCTCCAAGAGACCCAGTACTTC. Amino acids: CASSLSGLQETQYF.

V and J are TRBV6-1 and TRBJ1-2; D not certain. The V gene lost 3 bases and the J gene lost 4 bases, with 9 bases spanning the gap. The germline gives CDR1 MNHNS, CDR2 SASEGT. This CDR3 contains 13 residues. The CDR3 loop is CASSEWGTYGYTF. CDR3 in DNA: TGTGCCAGCAGTGAGTGGGGTACCTATGGCTACACCTTC.

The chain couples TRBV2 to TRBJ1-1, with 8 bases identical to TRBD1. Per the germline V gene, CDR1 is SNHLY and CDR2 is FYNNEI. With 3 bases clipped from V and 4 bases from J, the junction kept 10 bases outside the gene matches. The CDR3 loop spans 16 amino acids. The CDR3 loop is CASSEASRGLGTEAFF. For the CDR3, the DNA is TGTGCCAGCAGTGAGGCTAGCAGGGGGCTTGGCACTGAAGCTTTCTTT.

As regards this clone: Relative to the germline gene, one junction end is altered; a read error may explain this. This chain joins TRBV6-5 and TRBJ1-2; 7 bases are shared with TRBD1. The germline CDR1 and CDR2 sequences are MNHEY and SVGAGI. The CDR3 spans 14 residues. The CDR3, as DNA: TGTGCCAGCACTTACAAGGGACAGCTCTATGGCTACACCTTC. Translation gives CASTYKGQLYGYTF.

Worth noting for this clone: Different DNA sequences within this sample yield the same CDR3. The CDR3 is CASSPGTVEKLFF. Here the CDR3 DNA reads TGTGCCAGCAGTCCCGGGACAGTTGAAAAACTGTTTTTT. The chain carries TRBV6-6 and TRBJ1-4; 7 bases match TRBD1. Germline-derived CDR1 and CDR2 are MNHNY and SVGAGI (reference sequence). The CDR3 has 13 amino acids. The V and J ends lost 5 bases and 7 bases, in that order; junction bases with no gene match: 4.

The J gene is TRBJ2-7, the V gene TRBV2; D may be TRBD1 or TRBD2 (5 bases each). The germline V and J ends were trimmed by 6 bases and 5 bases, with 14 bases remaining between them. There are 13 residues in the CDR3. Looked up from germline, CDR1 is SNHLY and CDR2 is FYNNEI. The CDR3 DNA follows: TGTGCCAGCAGCTGGGCGTGGGGGAACGAGCAGTACTTC. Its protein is CASSWAWGNEQYF.

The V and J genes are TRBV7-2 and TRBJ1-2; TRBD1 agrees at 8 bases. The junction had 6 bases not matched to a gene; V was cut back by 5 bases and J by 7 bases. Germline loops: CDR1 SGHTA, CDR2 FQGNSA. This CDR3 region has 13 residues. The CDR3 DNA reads TGTGCCAGCAGCAGAGGGGGGACAGGTGGCTACACCTTC. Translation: CASSRGGTGGYTF.

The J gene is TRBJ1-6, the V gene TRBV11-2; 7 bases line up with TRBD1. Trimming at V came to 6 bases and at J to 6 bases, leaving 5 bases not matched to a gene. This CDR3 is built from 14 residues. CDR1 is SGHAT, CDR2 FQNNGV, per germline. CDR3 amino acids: CASRLAGGNSPLHF. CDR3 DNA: TGTGCCAGCAGATTGGCAGGGGGTAATTCACCCCTCCACTTT.

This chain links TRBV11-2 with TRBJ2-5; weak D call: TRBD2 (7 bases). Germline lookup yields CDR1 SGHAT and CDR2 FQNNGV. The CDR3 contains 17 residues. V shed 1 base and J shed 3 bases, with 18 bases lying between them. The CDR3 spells CASSLGVMGGLEETQYF. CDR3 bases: TGTGCCAGCAGCTTAGGGGTGATGGGGGGGCTAGAAGAGACCCAGTACTTC.

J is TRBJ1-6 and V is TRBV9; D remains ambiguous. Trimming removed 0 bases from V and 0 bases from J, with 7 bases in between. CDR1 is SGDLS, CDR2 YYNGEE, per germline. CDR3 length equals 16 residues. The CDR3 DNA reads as TGTGCCAGCAGCGTAGAGACCAGCTCCTATAATTCACCCCTCCACTTT. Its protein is CASSVETSSYNSPLHF. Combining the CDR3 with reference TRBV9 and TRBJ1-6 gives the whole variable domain DSGVTQTPKHLITATGQRVTLRCSPRSGDLSVYWYQQSLDQGLQFLIQYYNGEERAKGNILERFSAQQFPDLHSELNLSSLELGDSALYFCASSVETSSYNSPLHFGNGTRLTVT.

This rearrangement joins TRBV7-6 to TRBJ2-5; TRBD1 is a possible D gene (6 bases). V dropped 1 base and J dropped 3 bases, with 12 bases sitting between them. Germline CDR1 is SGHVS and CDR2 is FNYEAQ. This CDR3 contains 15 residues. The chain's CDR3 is CASSLGGGQKETQYF. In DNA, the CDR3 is TGTGCCAGCAGCTTAGGGGGCGGACAGAAAGAGACCCAGTACTTC.

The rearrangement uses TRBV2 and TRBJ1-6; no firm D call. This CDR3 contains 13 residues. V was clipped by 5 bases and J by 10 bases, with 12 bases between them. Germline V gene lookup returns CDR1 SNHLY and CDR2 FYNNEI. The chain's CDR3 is CASSTAQGSPLHF. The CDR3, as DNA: TGTGCCAGCAGTACAGCCCAAGGCTCACCCCTCCACTTT.

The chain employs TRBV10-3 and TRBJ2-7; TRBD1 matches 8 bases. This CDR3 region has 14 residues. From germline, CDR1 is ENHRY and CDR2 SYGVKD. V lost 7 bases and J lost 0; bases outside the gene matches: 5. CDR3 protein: CAITQGGGSYEQYF. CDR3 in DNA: TGTGCCATCACACAGGGGGGAGGCTCCTACGAGCAGTACTTC.

CDR3 region: CASSPPGVLNTEAFF. The CDR3 DNA follows: TGTGCCAGCAGCCCCCCCGGGGTGCTGAACACTGAAGCTTTCTTT. The chain couples TRBV6-5 to TRBJ1-1; D is uncertain. CDR3 size: 15 residues. Per germline, CDR1 MNHEY and CDR2 SVGAGI. Trimming stripped 6 bases from V and 0 bases from J, with 14 bases between.

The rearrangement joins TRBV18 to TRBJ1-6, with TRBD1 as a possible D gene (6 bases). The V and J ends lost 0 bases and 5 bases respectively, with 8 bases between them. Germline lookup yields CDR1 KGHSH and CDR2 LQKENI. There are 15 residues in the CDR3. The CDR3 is CASSPPGGDNSPLHF. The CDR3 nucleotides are TGTGCCAGCTCACCACCGGGGGGCGATAATTCACCCCTCCACTTT.

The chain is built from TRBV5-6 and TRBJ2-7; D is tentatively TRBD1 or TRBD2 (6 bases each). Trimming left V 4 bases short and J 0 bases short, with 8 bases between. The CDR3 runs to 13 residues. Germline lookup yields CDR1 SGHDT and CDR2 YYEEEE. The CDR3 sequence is CASSEGGSYEQYF. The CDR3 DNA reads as TGTGCCAGCAGCGAGGGGGGCTCCTACGAGCAGTACTTC.

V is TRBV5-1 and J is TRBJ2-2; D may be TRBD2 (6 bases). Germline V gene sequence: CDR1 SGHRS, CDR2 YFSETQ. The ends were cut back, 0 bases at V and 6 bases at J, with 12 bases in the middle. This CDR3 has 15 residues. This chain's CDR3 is CASSLDPGGAGELFF. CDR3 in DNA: TGCGCCAGCAGCTTGGACCCCGGGGGTGCCGGGGAGCTGTTTTTT.